The 13 T cell receptor beta chains reported below all come from one sample, sequenced in a study of blood T cell repertoires in COVID-19. Some clones are missing from TCRdb's copy, which holds only in-frame ones; the method was immunoSEQ multiplex PCR. The profile shows 300,000 to 450,000 clones, roughly nine tenths of them singletons. Sequencing was performed on PBMCs or T cells enriched from blood (not recorded which). The receptors here all came from a man aged 18 to 30 who had recovered from COVID-19.

This chain connects TRBV6-5 to TRBJ1-1; D remains ambiguous. Germline CDR1 MNHEY, CDR2 SVGAGI. This CDR3 is 13 amino acids long. The V end was cut by 2 bases, the J end by 4 bases, with 8 bases between. The CDR3 sequence: CASSYGLVTEAFF. The CDR3 coding sequence is TGTGCCAGCAGTTACGGACTGGTCACTGAAGCTTTCTTT.

The rearrangement links TRBV9 to TRBJ2-7; the match to TRBD2 covers 7 bases. V lost 4 bases, J lost 0 bases, and 10 bases stayed unmatched. Germline V gives CDR1 SGDLS, CDR2 YYNGEE. This CDR3 is built from 16 residues. CDR3 coding DNA: TGTGCCAGCAGCAAAGAGGACGGGACTATCTCCTACGAGCAGTACTTC. Amino acids: CASSKEDGTISYEQYF.

This clone was seen only once. This chain links TRBV6-5 with TRBJ1-2, with 7 bases identical to TRBD1. V gave up 6 bases and J gave up 6 bases; unmatched junction bases: 10. The CDR3 has 14 residues. Looked up from germline, CDR1 is MNHEY and CDR2 is SVGAGI. CDR3: CASRPPNRGNGYTF. For the CDR3, the DNA is TGTGCCAGCAGGCCCCCCAACAGGGGAAATGGCTACACCTTC.

The chain recombines TRBV5-1 with TRBJ2-3; D may be TRBD1 (5 bases). CDR3 length: 16 amino acids. Trimming cost V 4 bases and J 0 bases, with 15 bases left between them. Germline values: CDR1 SGHRS, CDR2 YFSETQ. DNA for the CDR3: TGCGCCAGCAGCCCGTCCAGCAGGGCTAGCACAGATACGCAGTATTTT. It specifies CASSPSSRASTDTQYF.

V is TRBV6-4 and J is TRBJ2-1; D might be TRBD1 (5 bases). The CDR3 totals 14 residues. V shed 0 bases and J shed 6 bases, with 9 bases lying between them. Per germline, CDR1 MRHNA and CDR2 SNTAGT. The CDR3 DNA reads as TGTGCCAGCAGTGACTCTGGGGCCCTCAATGAGCAGTTCTTC. Protein product: CASSDSGALNEQFF.

A single count supports this clone. The chain joins TRBV6-5 to TRBJ2-7; D possibly corresponds to TRBD2 (5 bases). V was cut by 8 bases and J by 0 bases, with 14 bases left in between. Germline V lookup: CDR1 MNHEY, CDR2 SVGAGI. The length of the CDR3 is 14 residues. CDR3 in DNA: TGTGCCAGCCTGACGGCTGGGAGCTCCTACGAGCAGTACTTC. This translates into CASLTAGSSYEQYF.

This chain connects TRBV12-3 or TRBV12-4 to TRBJ1-1; a possible D gene is TRBD1 (6 bases). The CDR3 consists of 12 residues. The V end lost 3 bases, the J end lost 11 bases, and 13 bases lay between the germline ends. CDR3 DNA: TGTGCCAGCAGTTTGGGGAACAGGGCCGCTTTCTTT. Translation: CASSLGNRAAFF.

The chain carries TRBV7-9 and TRBJ2-3; perhaps TRBD2 as D (6 bases). Germline-derived CDR1 and CDR2 are SEHNR and FQNEAQ (reference sequence). Trimming pared 5 bases from V and 0 bases from J, leaving 18 bases between. The CDR3 loop spans 17 amino acids. DNA for the CDR3: TGTGCCAGCAGCCCGCCAGAAGGAGGGGCAAGCACAGATACGCAGTATTTT. Protein product: CASSPPEGGASTDTQYF.

The chain recombines TRBV28 with TRBJ2-1; D not certain. This CDR3 comprises 12 residues. Deletions cut 5 bases from V and 3 bases from J, with 5 bases between. Germline V lookup: CDR1 MDHEN, CDR2 SYDVKM. The CDR3 protein is CASSPNYNEQFF. The CDR3 nucleotides are TGTGCCAGCAGTCCTAACTACAATGAGCAGTTCTTC.

The chain joins TRBV29-1 to TRBJ2-1; 12 positions agree with TRBD2. The CDR3 totals 16 residues. Looked up from germline, CDR1 is SQVTM and CDR2 is ANQGSEA. The J segment lost 8 bases and the V segment lost 0 bases, leaving 8 bases of the junction unmatched. CDR3 amino acids: CSVEDPLAGGMDEQFF. CDR3 nucleotides: TGCAGCGTTGAAGATCCCCTAGCGGGAGGGATGGATGAGCAGTTCTTC.

V and J are TRBV7-8 and TRBJ1-1; D remains unclear. V lost 3 bases and J 1 base, leaving 9 bases between the germline ends. CDR1 SGHVS and CDR2 FQNEAQ come from the germline V gene. The CDR3 runs to 14 residues. The CDR3 here is CASSFVGGNTEAFF. DNA of the CDR3: TGTGCCAGCAGCTTTGTAGGCGGGAACACTGAAGCTTTCTTT.

This clone was seen only once. This chain connects TRBV27 to TRBJ2-7, with TRBD1 matching over 7 bases. V lost 6 bases, J lost 7 bases, and 6 bases stayed unmatched. From germline, CDR1 is MNHEY and CDR2 SMNVEV (reference sequence). The CDR3 loop spans 12 amino acids. The chain's CDR3 is CASSSTGYEQYF. The CDR3 nucleotides read TGTGCCAGCAGCTCGACAGGGTATGAGCAGTACTTC.

The V and J genes are TRBV12-3 or TRBV12-4 and TRBJ2-2; possibly TRBD2 for D (6 bases). V was clipped by 9 bases and J by 6 bases, with 11 bases between them. This CDR3 spans 12 amino acids. The DNA for the CDR3 is TGTGCCAGTAAATCGGGGGCCGGGGAGCTGTTTTTT. This translates into CASKSGAGELFF.